This T cell receptor (beta chain) appears in the sequencing data of a study of blood T cell repertoires in COVID-19. Across the study: Collection of acute and convalescent COVID-19 samples took place in the United States, Italy and Spain. Nucleic acid was either cDNA or gDNA, and it came from T cells, B-cell-depleted T cells, or PBMCs.

Germline V gene sequence: CDR1 MNHNY, CDR2 SVGAGI (reference sequence). The V and J ends lost 5 bases and 4 bases, in that order; junction bases with no gene match: 12. The CDR3 consists of 16 residues. Original handling: Amplification from reference gene primers served as the basis for estimated nucleated cell counts. The repertoire was sequenced with immunoSEQ multiplex PCR; TCRdb's copy has only in-frame clones and lacks some. From that table come the V and J calls and clone size; the DNA was used to work out D and trimming. The sample has approximately 170,000 clones; about nine tenths are singletons.

This TCR was sampled from a man between 18 and 35 years old who had recovered from COVID-19. J is TRBJ2-7 and V is TRBV6-6; 9 bases are a match to TRBD2. The sample consisted of peripheral blood. CDR3 sequence reads: CASSGGPSSGRYEQYF. As DNA, the CDR3 is TGTGCCAGCAGTGGTGGACCCAGTAGCGGGAGATACGAGCAGTACTTC.